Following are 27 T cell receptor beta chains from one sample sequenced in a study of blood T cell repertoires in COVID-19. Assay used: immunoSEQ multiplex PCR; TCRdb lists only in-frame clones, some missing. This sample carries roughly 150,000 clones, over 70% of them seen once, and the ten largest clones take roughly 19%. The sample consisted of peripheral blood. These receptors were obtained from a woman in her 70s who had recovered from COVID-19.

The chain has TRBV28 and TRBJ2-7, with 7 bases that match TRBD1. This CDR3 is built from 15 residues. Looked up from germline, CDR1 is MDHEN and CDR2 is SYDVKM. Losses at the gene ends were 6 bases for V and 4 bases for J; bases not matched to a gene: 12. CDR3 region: CASSPPGQTFYEQYF. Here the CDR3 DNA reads TGTGCCAGCAGCCCTCCGGGACAGACCTTTTACGAGCAGTACTTC.

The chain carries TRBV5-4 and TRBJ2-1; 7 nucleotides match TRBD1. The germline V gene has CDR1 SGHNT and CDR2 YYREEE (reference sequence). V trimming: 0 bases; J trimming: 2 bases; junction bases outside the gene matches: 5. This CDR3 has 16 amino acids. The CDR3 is CASSLGAGGTYNEQFF. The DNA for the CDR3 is TGTGCCAGCAGCTTGGGTGCAGGGGGTACCTACAATGAGCAGTTCTTC.

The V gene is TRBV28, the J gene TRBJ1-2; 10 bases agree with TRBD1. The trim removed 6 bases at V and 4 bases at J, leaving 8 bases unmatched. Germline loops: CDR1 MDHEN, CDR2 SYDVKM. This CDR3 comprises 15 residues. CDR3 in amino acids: CASRTRTGGGYGYTF. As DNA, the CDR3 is TGTGCCAGCAGGACCAGGACAGGGGGTGGCTATGGCTACACCTTC.

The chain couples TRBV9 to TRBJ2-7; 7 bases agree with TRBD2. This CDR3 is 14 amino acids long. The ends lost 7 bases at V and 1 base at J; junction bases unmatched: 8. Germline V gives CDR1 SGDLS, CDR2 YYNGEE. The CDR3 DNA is TGTGCCAGCGCTACGGGGGGAGAATCCTACGAGCAGTACTTC. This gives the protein CASATGGESYEQYF.

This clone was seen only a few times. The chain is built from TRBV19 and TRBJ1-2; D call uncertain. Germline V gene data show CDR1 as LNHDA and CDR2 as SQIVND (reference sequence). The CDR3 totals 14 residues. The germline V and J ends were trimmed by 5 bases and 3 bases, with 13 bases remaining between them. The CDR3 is CASSAPRRDYGYTF. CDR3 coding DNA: TGTGCCAGTAGTGCCCCCAGGCGGGACTATGGCTACACCTTC.

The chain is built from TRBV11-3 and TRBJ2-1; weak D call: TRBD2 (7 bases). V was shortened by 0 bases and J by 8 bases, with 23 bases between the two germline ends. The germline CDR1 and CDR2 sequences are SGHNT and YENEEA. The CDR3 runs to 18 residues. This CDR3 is CASSLDQASGSPGDEQFF. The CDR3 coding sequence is TGTGCCAGCAGCTTAGATCAGGCTAGCGGTTCACCAGGGGATGAGCAGTTCTTC.

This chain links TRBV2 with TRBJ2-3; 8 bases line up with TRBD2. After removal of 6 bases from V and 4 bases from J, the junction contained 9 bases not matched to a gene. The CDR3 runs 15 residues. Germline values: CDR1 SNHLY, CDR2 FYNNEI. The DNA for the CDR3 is TGTGCCAGCAGGGGGACTAGAGGCCGGGCAGATACGCAGTATTTT. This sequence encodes CASRGTRGRADTQYF.

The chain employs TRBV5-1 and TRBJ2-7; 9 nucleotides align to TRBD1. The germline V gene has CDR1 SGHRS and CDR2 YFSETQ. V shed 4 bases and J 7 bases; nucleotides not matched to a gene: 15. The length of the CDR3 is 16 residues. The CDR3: CASSAGTGNPLREQYF. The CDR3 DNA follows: TGCGCCAGCAGCGCCGGGACAGGGAACCCCCTACGGGAGCAGTACTTC.

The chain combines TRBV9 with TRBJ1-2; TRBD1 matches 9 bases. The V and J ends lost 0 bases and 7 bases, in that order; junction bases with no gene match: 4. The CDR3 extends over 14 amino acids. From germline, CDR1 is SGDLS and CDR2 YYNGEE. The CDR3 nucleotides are TGTGCCAGCAGCGTAGGGGGACAGGGAGGTGGCTACACCTTC. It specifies CASSVGGQGGGYTF.

The DNA for the CDR3 is TGTGCCAGCTCACCACGGTCTTCAGGGGGTGGTGAAAAACTGTTTTTT. Its protein is CASSPRSSGGGEKLFF. The chain recombines TRBV18 with TRBJ1-4; 7 bases are a match to TRBD1. V dropped 1 base and J dropped 7; count of bases not matched to a gene: 9. The CDR3 contains 16 residues. Looked up from germline, CDR1 is KGHSH and CDR2 is LQKENI.

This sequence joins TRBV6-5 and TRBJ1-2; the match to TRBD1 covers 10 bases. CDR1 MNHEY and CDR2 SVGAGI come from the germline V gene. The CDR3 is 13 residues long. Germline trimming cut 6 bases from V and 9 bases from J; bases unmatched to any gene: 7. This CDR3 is CASSPRTGGRYTF. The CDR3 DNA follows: TGTGCCAGCAGCCCCCGGACAGGGGGGCGCTACACCTTC.

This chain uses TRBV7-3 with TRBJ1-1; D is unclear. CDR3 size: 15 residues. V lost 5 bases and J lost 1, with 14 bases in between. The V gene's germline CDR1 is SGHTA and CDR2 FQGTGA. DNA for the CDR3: TGTGCCAGCAGCCCCCAAGCGCTTGAGAACACTGAAGCTTTCTTT. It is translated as CASSPQALENTEAFF.

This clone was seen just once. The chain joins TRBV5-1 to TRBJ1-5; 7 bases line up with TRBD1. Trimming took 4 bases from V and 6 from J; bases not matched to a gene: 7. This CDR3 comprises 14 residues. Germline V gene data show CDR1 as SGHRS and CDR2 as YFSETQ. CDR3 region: CASSPRAGGQPQHF. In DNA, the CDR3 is TGCGCCAGCAGCCCCAGGGCAGGGGGTCAGCCCCAGCATTTT.

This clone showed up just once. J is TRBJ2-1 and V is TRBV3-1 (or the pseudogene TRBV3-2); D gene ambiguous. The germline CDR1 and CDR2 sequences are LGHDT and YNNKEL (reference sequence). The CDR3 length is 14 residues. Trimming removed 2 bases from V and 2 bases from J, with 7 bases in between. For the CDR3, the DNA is TGTGCCAGCAGCCAAACCGCAGCCTACAATGAGCAGTTCTTC. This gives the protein CASSQTAAYNEQFF.

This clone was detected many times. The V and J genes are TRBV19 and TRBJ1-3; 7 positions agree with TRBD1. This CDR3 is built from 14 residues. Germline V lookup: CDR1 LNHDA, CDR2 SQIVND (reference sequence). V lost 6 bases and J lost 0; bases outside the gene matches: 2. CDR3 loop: CASRTGTSGNTIYF. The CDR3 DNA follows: TGTGCCAGTAGGACAGGGACCTCTGGAAACACCATATATTTT.

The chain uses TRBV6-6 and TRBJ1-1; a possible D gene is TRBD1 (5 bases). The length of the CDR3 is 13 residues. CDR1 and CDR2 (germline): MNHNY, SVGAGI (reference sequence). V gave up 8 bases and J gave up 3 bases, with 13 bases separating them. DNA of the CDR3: TGTGCCAGCGCCCGGGGGGGGGACACTGAAGCTTTCTTT. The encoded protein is CASARGGDTEAFF.

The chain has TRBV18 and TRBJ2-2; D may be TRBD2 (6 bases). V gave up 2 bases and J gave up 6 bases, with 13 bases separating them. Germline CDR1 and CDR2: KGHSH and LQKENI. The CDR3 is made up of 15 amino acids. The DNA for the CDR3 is TGTGCCAGCTCACCAGGCGGGAAGAATCCCGGGGAGCTGTTTTTT. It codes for CASSPGGKNPGELFF. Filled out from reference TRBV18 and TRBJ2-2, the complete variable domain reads NAGVMQNPRHLVRRRGQEARLRCSPMKGHSHVYWYRQLPEEGLKFMVYLQKENIIDESGMPKERFSAEFPKEGPSILRIQQVVRGDSAAYFCASSPGGKNPGELFFGEGSRLTVL.

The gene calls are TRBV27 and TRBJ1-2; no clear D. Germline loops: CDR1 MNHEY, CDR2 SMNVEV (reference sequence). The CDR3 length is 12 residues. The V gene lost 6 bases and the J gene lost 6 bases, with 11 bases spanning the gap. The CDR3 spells CASRRDTDGYTF. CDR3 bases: TGTGCCAGCAGGCGCGACACGGATGGCTACACCTTC.

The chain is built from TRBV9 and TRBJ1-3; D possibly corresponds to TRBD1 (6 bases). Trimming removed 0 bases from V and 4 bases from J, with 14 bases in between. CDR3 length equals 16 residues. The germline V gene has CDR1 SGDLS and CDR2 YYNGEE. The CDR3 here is CASSVGGRGTGNTIYF. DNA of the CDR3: TGTGCCAGCAGCGTAGGTGGCAGGGGCACAGGAAACACCATATATTTT.

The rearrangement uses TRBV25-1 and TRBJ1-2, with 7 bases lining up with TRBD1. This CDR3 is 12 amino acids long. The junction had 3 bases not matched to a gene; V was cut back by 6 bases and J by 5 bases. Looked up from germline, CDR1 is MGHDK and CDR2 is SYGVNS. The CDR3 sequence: CASRGGPYGYTF. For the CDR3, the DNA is TGTGCCAGCAGAGGGGGCCCTTATGGCTACACCTTC.

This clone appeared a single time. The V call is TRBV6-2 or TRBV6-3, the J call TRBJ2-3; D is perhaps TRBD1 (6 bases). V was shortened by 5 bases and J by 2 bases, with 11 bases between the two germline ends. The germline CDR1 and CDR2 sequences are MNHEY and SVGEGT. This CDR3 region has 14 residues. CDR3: CASSPRTVTDTQYF. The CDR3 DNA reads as TGTGCCAGCAGTCCCCGGACAGTCACAGATACGCAGTATTTT.

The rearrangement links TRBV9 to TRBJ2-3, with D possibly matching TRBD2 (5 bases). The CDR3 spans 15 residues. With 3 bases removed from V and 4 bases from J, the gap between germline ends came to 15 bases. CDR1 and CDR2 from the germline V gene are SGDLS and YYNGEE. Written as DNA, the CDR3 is TGTGCCAGCAGCGCTCGCGAGGGTAACGCAGATACGCAGTATTTT. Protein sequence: CASSAREGNADTQYF.

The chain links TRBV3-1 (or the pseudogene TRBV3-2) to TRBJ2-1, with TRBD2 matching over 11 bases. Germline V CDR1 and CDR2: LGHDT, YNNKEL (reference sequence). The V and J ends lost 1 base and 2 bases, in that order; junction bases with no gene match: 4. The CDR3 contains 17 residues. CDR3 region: CASSQGVSGGAYNEQFF. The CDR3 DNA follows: TGTGCCAGCAGCCAAGGTGTTAGCGGGGGGGCCTACAATGAGCAGTTCTTC.

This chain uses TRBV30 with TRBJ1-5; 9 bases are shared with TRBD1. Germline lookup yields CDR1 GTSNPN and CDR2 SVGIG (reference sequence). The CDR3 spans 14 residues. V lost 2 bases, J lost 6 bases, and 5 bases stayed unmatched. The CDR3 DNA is TGTGCCTGGAGTTCAACAGGGGGCGGTCAGCCCCAGCATTTT. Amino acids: CAWSSTGGGQPQHF.

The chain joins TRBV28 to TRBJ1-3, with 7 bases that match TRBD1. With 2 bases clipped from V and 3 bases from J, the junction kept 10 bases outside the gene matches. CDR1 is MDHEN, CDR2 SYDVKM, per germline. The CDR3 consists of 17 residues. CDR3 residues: CASSLGTVSALGNTIYF. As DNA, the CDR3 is TGTGCCAGCAGTTTAGGGACAGTTTCTGCCCTTGGAAACACCATATATTTT.

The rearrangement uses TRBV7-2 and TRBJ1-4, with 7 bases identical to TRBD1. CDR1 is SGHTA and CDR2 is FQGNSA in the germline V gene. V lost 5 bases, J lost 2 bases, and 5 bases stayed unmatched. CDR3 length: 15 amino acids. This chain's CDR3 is CASSPTGATNEKLFF. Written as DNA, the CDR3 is TGTGCCAGCAGCCCTACAGGGGCTACTAATGAAAAACTGTTTTTT.

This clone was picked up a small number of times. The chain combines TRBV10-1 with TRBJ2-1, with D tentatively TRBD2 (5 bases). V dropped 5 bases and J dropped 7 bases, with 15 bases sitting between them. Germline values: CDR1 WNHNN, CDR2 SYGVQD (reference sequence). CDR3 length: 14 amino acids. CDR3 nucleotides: TGCGCCAGCAGTTCTGGGAGCCTGGGGAATGAGCAGTTCTTC. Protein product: CASSSGSLGNEQFF.